The present entry profiles one TCR beta chain with its context. As handled by the study authors: How many nucleated cells were present was estimated from reference gene primer amplification. The method was immunoSEQ multiplex PCR; TCRdb's version includes in-frame clones alone and lacks a portion of them. From that table come the V and J calls and clone size; the DNA was used to work out D and trimming. The sample includes roughly 73,000 clones, over 80% of them seen just once. This sample was included in a study of blood T cell repertoires in COVID-19. Study-level background: Sites across the United States, Italy and Spain contributed samples from acute and convalescent COVID-19. T cells, B-cell-depleted T cells, or PBMCs provided the cDNA or gDNA that served as material.

Sequencing was done on a sample of peripheral blood. This clonotype originated in a woman between 55 and 75 years old with acute or convalescent COVID-19.

The CDR3 bases are TGTGCCAGCAGCAACCCCGGGACTAGCGGGCGAGTTGAGCAGTTCTTC. Translating gives CASSNPGTSGRVEQFF. The J gene is TRBJ2-1, the V gene TRBV5-4; 12 positions agree with TRBD2. Unmatched junction bases numbered 11, after V lost 4 bases and J lost 9 bases. Germline V gene sequence: CDR1 SGHNT, CDR2 YYREEE (reference sequence). CDR3 length: 16 residues.